This TCR beta chain originates from a study of blood T cell repertoires in COVID-19. Losses at the gene ends were 4 bases for V and 6 bases for J; bases not matched to a gene: 9. This CDR3 has 16 residues. The V gene's germline CDR1 is MNHNS and CDR2 SASEGT. Authors' methods: Scientists estimated how many nucleated cells there were by amplifying reference gene primers. Produced via immunoSEQ multiplex PCR; TCRdb's table is partial and in-frame only. That table gives V, J and clone size, and the DNA gave D and trimming. Of approximately 230,000 clones listed, approximately 82% are singletons. V and J are TRBV6-1 and TRBJ1-1; 12 nucleotides agree with TRBD1. The sequence was collected from a man of 80 years or more with acute or convalescent COVID-19. The sample comprised peripheral blood. The CDR3 DNA is TGTGCCAGCAGTGCGGTCTCGGGGACAGGGGGCCCTGAAGCTTTCTTT. Translation: CASSAVSGTGGPEAFF.